This T cell receptor beta chain was identified during a study of T cells in Graves' hyperthyroidism and ophthalmopathy. The germline V gene has CDR1 DFQATT and CDR2 SNEGSKA (reference sequence). The J segment lost 2 bases and the V segment lost 5 bases, leaving 5 bases of the junction unmatched. The CDR3 spans 14 residues. Study-level points and caveats: Most thyroid clonotypes expanded above 0.001 were also detected in blood.

The definition of stable Graves' hyperthyroidism was no ophthalmopathy progression within 18 months. Uncontrolled infection, other autoimmune disease, pregnancy or lactation disqualified patients from enrolment. Every diagnosis used clinical symptoms, serum thyroxine and TRAb, thyroid ultrasound and orbital computed tomography. The source material, RNA transcripts, was used to amplify TCR beta CDR3 regions. TCR CDR3 underwent first-round RT-PCR with the HTBI primer set. A single record per CDR3 protein comes from TCRdb applying MiXCR to the multiplex PCR reads. The sample shows around 480,000 distinct CDR3 sequences, approximately 15% of them seen only once. The sample holds many counts of this clonotype. Its antigen is undetermined.

Specimen: blood. The chain carries TRBV20-1 and TRBJ1-3; the match to TRBD1 covers 8 bases. The receptor was isolated from a woman between 18 and 29 years old with Graves' hyperthyroidism. The CDR3 is CSARQDRAGNTIYF. DNA for the CDR3: TGCAGTGCTCGTCAGGACAGGGCTGGAAACACCATATATTTT.